These 3 T cell receptor beta chains were all obtained from the same sample, sequenced in a study of T-cell reconstitution after alpha-beta-depleted transplantation in children. Construction of the TCRbeta library involved unique molecular identifiers. MiXCR was run by TCRdb on the PCR reads, yielding one entry per CDR3 protein. Counted here are 200,000 to 300,000 distinct CDR3 sequences, roughly 8% occurring once; the ten biggest clones make up just under 6.5%. Sequenced material: PBMCs, mostly from graft donor cells, taken 180 days after TCRalphabeta/CD19-depleted stem cell transplant. The source is a male patient aged 10 to 17 who had a stem cell transplant for acute lymphoblastic leukemia, so the T cells may come from the graft donor.

The sample holds many counts of this clonotype. This chain joins TRBV20-1 and TRBJ2-2, with D possibly being TRBD2 (6 bases). V dropped 5 bases and J dropped 7 bases, with 29 bases sitting between them. CDR3 size: 18 residues. The germline gives CDR1 DFQATT, CDR2 SNEGSKA (reference sequence). The CDR3 loop reads CSASLGTYLHHSIGELFF. The CDR3 DNA follows: TGCAGTGCTTCCCTAGGGACTTATCTTCACCACAGCATCGGGGAGCTGTTTTTT.

This clonotype occurred many times. This sequence joins TRBV29-1 and TRBJ1-5; 7 nucleotides line up with TRBD1. Per germline, CDR1 SQVTM and CDR2 ANQGSEA. The CDR3 covers 13 residues. The junction had 9 bases not matched to a gene; V was cut back by 4 bases and J by 9 bases. The CDR3 loop is CSVGDRVKGPQHF. In DNA form, the CDR3 reads TGCAGCGTTGGTGACAGGGTAAAAGGGCCCCAGCATTTT.

A few counts support this clonotype. V usage is TRBV3-1 and J usage is TRBJ1-2, with D tentatively TRBD1 (6 bases). CDR1 and CDR2 from the germline V gene are LGHDT and YNNKEL (reference sequence). This CDR3 is built from 16 residues. Trimming shortened V by 1 base and J by 5 bases, and 17 bases separated the two germline ends. The CDR3 DNA reads TGTGCCAGCAGCCAAGGGGGGGCGCCTAGTCCATATGGCTACACCTTC. Translating gives CASSQGGAPSPYGYTF.